The 5 T cell receptor beta chains below all came from one sample that was sequenced in a study of blood T cells in healthy people across ages. Using a J-beta primer mix together with a sample-barcoded 5' primer, a second PCR was run for about 6 to 12 cycles. TCRdb independently ran MiXCR on the 5' RACE reads; one entry per CDR3 protein. The sample consists of some 1.4 million distinct CDR3 sequences, 42% of them appearing once. The sequencing input was blood. The source of these receptors is a woman aged 18-29 years in good health.

Comment on this clonotype: One junction end does not reproduce the germline sequence, and a read error may be involved. V gene TRBV7-9 combines with J gene TRBJ1-2; D ambiguous. Looked up from germline, CDR1 is SEHNR and CDR2 is FQNEAQ (reference sequence). CDR3 length: 11 residues. The CDR3, as DNA: TGCGCCAGCAGCGCCACGGTTGGCTACACCTTC. Translated: CASSATVGYTF.

The V and J genes are TRBV29-1 and TRBJ2-1, with a weak D call TRBD2 (5 bases). The germline CDR1 and CDR2 sequences are SQVTM and ANQGSEA. Trimming removed 3 bases from V and 0 bases from J, with 15 bases in between. The CDR3 extends over 16 amino acids. The chain's CDR3 is CSVDPSPTFSYNEQFF. In nucleotides, the CDR3 is TGCAGCGTTGATCCTAGCCCAACGTTCTCCTACAATGAGCAGTTCTTC.

The chain uses TRBV6-1 and TRBJ1-2; the D gene is possibly TRBD1 (5 bases). Germline V gives CDR1 MNHNS, CDR2 SASEGT. V gave up 7 bases and J gave up 8 bases, with 20 bases separating them. The CDR3 totals 14 residues. The CDR3 loop reads CASTKGETDLGYTF. CDR3 nucleotides: TGTGCCAGCACCAAAGGGGAGACAGATTTGGGCTACACCTTC.

The chain combines TRBV5-1 with TRBJ2-6; 7 positions agree with TRBD1. This CDR3 spans 17 amino acids. Germline V CDR1 and CDR2: SGHRS, YFSETQ. Trimming took 4 bases from V and 0 from J; bases not matched to a gene: 7. The CDR3 DNA reads as TGCGCCAGCAGCACCCAGGGACAGCCCTCTGGGGCCAACGTCCTGACTTTC. This translates into CASSTQGQPSGANVLTF.

The chain recombines TRBV7-3 with TRBJ2-1; 7 bases fit TRBD2. Germline lookup yields CDR1 SGHTA and CDR2 FQGTGA. Trimming cost V 5 bases and J 1 base; bases outside gene matches: 8. The CDR3 is made up of 16 amino acids. The chain's CDR3 is CASSTPASGSYNEQFF. The DNA for the CDR3 is TGTGCCAGCAGCACCCCGGCTAGCGGTTCCTACAATGAGCAGTTCTTC.